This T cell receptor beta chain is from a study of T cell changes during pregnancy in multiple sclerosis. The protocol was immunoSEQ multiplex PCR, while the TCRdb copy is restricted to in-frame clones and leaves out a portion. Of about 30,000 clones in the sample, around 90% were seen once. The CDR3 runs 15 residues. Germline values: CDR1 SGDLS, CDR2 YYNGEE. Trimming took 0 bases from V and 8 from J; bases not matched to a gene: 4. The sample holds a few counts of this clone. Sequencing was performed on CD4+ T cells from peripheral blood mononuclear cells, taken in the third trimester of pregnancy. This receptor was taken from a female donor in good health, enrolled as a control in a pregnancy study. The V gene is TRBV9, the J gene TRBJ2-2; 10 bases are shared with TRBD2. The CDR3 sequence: CASSVASGGIGELFF. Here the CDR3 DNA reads TGTGCCAGCAGCGTAGCTAGCGGGGGTATAGGGGAGCTGTTTTTT.